The T cell receptor (beta chain) under discussion was sequenced for a study of early T cells in non-severe SARS-CoV-2 infection. Study details: Unsorted whole blood bulk RNA was sequenced, with unpaired chains.

The table lists this clonotype with a few counts. Its target is not known. In germline, CDR1 is SGHTA, CDR2 FQGNSA. CDR3 length equals 15 residues. V was cut by 2 bases and J by 5 bases, with 13 bases left in between. Study-level results: Private and CD4 specificities were missed by VDJdb matching, which favored anti-spike CD8 responses.

Unique molecular identifiers (one per individual cDNA molecule) were attached. TCRdb reanalysed the 5' RACE reads using MiXCR and keeps one entry per CDR3 protein. The table shows roughly 80,000 distinct CDR3 sequences, with about 17% occurring only once. This rearrangement joins TRBV7-2 to TRBJ2-1; D gene uncertain. The clonotype was recovered from an adult who was a healthcare worker with PCR-confirmed SARS-CoV-2 infection or an uninfected control (not recorded which). Sequencing was performed on whole blood. CDR3 DNA sequence: TGTGCCAGCAGCTTATACCGGACGGGTAACAATGAGCAGTTCTTC. It codes for CASSLYRTGNNEQFF.